Following are 15 T cell receptor beta chains from one sample sequenced in a study of Ad26.COV2.S vaccination and SARS-CoV-2 variants. Treatment of the sample: around 19 received Ad26.COV2.S at low or high dose, single or two shots; about 5 received placebo; per-sample allocation not given. Collection of the samples took place on day 63 after the first injection of vaccine or placebo. Sequencing was performed with immunoSEQ multiplex PCR; in TCRdb, only in-frame clones are kept and a portion is missing. The sample lists 200,000 to 300,000 clones, roughly 90% occurring once. The sequencing used peripheral blood, collected in a trial of Ad26.COV2.S vaccine versus placebo. All receptors derive from a person aged 18 to 65 who received the Ad26.COV2.S COVID-19 vaccine or a placebo.

Relative to its sample, this clone is medium-sized. V gene TRBV6-2 or TRBV6-3 combines with J gene TRBJ1-2; D is unresolved. The V end lost 2 bases, the J end lost 0 bases, and 10 bases lay between the germline ends. Germline CDR1 and CDR2: MNHEY and SVGEGT. This CDR3 is built from 15 residues. In nucleotides, the CDR3 is TGTGCCAGCAGTTACCTCGGAGATCCTAACTATGGCTACACCTTC. Translation gives CASSYLGDPNYGYTF.

This clone has a handful of counts. The chain has TRBV30 and TRBJ1-1; D is uncertain. Looked up from germline, CDR1 is GTSNPN and CDR2 is SVGIG (reference sequence). The CDR3 loop spans 13 amino acids. Trimming took off 4 bases at V and 6 bases at J, with 15 bases between the two ends. The CDR3 sequence: CAWMTDTGPEAFF. The CDR3 bases are TGTGCCTGGATGACCGACACCGGCCCTGAAGCTTTCTTT.

To note about this clone: Other DNA sequences from this sample encode an identical CDR3 as well. For the CDR3, the DNA is TGTGCCAGCACCCCGGTAGGGCAGGGGGGCAACGAGCAGTACTTC. Amino acids: CASTPVGQGGNEQYF. The chain links TRBV7-8 to TRBJ2-7; possibly TRBD1 for D (7 bases). The ends were cut back, 7 bases at V and 5 bases at J, with 21 bases in the middle. This CDR3 has 15 amino acids. CDR1 and CDR2 from the germline V gene are SGHVS and FQNEAQ.

In regard to this clone: The same CDR3 also results from other DNA sequences found in this sample. The chain uses TRBV7-2 and TRBJ1-1; D not certain. Deletions cut 0 bases from V and 0 bases from J, with 5 bases between. Per germline, CDR1 SGHTA and CDR2 FQGNSA. The CDR3 runs to 14 residues. CDR3 DNA sequence: TGTGCCAGCAGCTTAGCGGGGATGAACACTGAAGCTTTCTTT. Protein sequence: CASSLAGMNTEAFF.

This clone was found once. The chain joins TRBV14 to TRBJ2-5; TRBD1 matches at 9 bases. J was trimmed by 2 bases and V by 4 bases; bases with no gene match: 5. The CDR3 runs 15 residues. The germline CDR1 and CDR2 sequences are SGHDN and FVKESK. Here the CDR3 reads CASSLGTGTQETQYF. In DNA, the CDR3 is TGTGCCAGCAGCCTCGGGACAGGGACACAAGAGACCCAGTACTTC.

V usage is TRBV5-6 and J usage is TRBJ2-5; no definite D call. Between the trimmed V and J ends, which lost 0 bases and 2 bases, there was a span of 8 bases. This CDR3 comprises 14 residues. CDR1 and CDR2 from the germline V gene are SGHDT and YYEEEE. The DNA for the CDR3 is TGTGCCAGCAGCTTGGGACTTCGGCAAGAGACCCAGTACTTC. Translated: CASSLGLRQETQYF.

The V and J genes are TRBV6-6 and TRBJ1-2; D gene ambiguous. V dropped 2 bases and J dropped 0 bases, with 4 bases sitting between them. Germline V lookup: CDR1 MNHNY, CDR2 SVGAGI (reference sequence). The CDR3 length is 13 residues. The CDR3: CASSYATNYGYTF. CDR3 coding DNA: TGTGCCAGCAGTTACGCGACTAACTATGGCTACACCTTC.

This chain uses TRBV11-3 with TRBJ1-5; D possibly corresponds to TRBD1 (6 bases). Germline-derived CDR1 and CDR2 are SGHNT and YENEEA. V dropped 4 bases and J dropped 6 bases, with 10 bases sitting between them. This CDR3 is built from 13 residues. CDR3 sequence: CASSSRGGQPQHF. CDR3 nucleotides: TGTGCCAGCAGCTCGAGAGGGGGTCAGCCCCAGCATTTT.

The V call is TRBV30, the J call TRBJ2-5; D not resolved. Trimming pared 0 bases from V and 2 bases from J, leaving 7 bases between. CDR1 is GTSNPN, CDR2 SVGIG, per germline (reference sequence). CDR3 size: 13 residues. Here the CDR3 DNA reads TGTGCCTGGAGTGTACGAATTCAAGAGACCCAGTACTTC. Encoded protein: CAWSVRIQETQYF.

The gene calls are TRBV6-6 and TRBJ2-1; no clear D gene. Trimming left V 3 bases short and J 4 bases short, with 13 bases between. Looked up from germline, CDR1 is MNHNY and CDR2 is SVGAGI (reference sequence). The CDR3 sequence is 15 residues long. This CDR3 reads CASSYPYSNYNEQFF. The CDR3 bases are TGTGCCAGCAGTTATCCGTATTCCAATTACAATGAGCAGTTCTTC.

This chain links TRBV7-9 with TRBJ2-3; D perhaps matches TRBD1 (5 bases). The CDR3 length is 14 residues. Trimming removed 6 bases from V and 2 bases from J, with 12 bases in between. Looked up from germline, CDR1 is SEHNR and CDR2 is FQNEAQ (reference sequence). CDR3 region: CASSLTVYTDTQYF. CDR3 nucleotide sequence: TGTGCCAGCAGTTTGACAGTATACACAGATACGCAGTATTTT.

The CDR3 DNA is TGTGCCAGCAAGTGGGCGGGAGCTGGCGAGCAGTACTTC. This encodes CASKWAGAGEQYF. The rearrangement uses TRBV25-1 and TRBJ2-7, with 7 bases matching TRBD2. V was pared by 7 bases and J by 6 bases, with 9 bases of the junction left unmatched. Germline values: CDR1 MGHDK, CDR2 SYGVNS. The CDR3 has 13 residues.

The chain links TRBV5-1 to TRBJ2-5, with 10 bases aligning to TRBD1. V trimming: 2 bases; J trimming: 7 bases; junction bases outside the gene matches: 14. The CDR3 runs 17 residues. Germline loops: CDR1 SGHRS, CDR2 YFSETQ. The CDR3 nucleotides read TGCGCCAGCAGCTTAGCGCCCCCCGGGACAGGGGACGGGACCCAGTACTTC. Translated, it gives CASSLAPPGTGDGTQYF. Full variable domain (missing parts from reference TRBV5-1 and TRBJ2-5): KAGVTQTPRYLIKTRGQQVTLSCSPISGHRSVSWYQQTPGQGLQFLFEYFSETQRNKGNFPGRFSGRQFSNSRSEMNVSTLELGDSALYLCASSLAPPGTGDGTQYFGPGTRLLVL.

This clone was recorded once. The chain carries TRBV5-5 and TRBJ1-1; D is perhaps TRBD1 (6 bases). The CDR3 contains 14 residues. Germline V CDR1 and CDR2: SGHKS, YYEKEE (reference sequence). V shed 3 bases and J shed 0 bases, with 9 bases lying between them. In DNA, the CDR3 is TGTGCCAGCAGCTGGGGACACATGAACACTGAAGCTTTCTTT. This encodes CASSWGHMNTEAFF.

V and J are TRBV6-6 and TRBJ2-7; the D is unclear. This CDR3 has 13 amino acids. V dropped 6 bases and J dropped 5 bases, with 14 bases sitting between them. Germline V gene lookup returns CDR1 MNHNY and CDR2 SVGAGI (reference sequence). This chain's CDR3 is CASSLVVRDEQYF. The CDR3 bases are TGTGCCAGCAGCCTAGTCGTTCGGGACGAGCAGTACTTC.